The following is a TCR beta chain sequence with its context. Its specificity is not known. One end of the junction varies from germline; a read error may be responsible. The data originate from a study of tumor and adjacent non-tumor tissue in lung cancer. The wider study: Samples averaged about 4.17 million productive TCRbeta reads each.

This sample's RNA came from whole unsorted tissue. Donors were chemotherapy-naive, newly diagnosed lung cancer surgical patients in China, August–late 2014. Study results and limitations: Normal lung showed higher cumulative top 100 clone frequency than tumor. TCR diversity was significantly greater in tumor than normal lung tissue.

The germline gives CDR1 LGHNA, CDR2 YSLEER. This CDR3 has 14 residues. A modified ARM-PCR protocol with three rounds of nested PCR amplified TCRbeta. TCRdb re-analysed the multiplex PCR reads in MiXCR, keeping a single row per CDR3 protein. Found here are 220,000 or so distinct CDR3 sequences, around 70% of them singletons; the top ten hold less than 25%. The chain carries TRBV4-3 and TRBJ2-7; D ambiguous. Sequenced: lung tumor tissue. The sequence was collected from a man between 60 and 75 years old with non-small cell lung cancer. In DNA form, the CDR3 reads TGCGCCAGCAGCCAAGGGGGAAATATCTACGAGAAGTACTTC. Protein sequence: CASSQGGNIYEKYF.